These 2 T cell receptor beta chains were all obtained from the same sample, sequenced in a study of blood T cell repertoires in COVID-19. Method: immunoSEQ multiplex PCR; TCRdb's copy keeps in-frame clones and lacks some. The sample holds 200,000 to 250,000 clones, roughly 81% seen once. The sequencing input was peripheral blood. These receptors were taken from a man aged 35 to 55 with acute or convalescent COVID-19.

The V and J genes are TRBV5-4 and TRBJ1-6; TRBD1 matches 10 bases. V lost 4 bases and J lost 9; bases outside the gene matches: 7. This CDR3 spans 15 amino acids. Germline CDR1 is SGHNT and CDR2 is YYREEE (reference sequence). CDR3 residues: CASSRDRDRGSPLHF. Here the CDR3 DNA reads TGTGCCAGCAGCCGTGACCGGGACAGGGGTTCACCCCTCCACTTT.

For this clone: Other DNA sequences of this sample code for an identical CDR3. The gene calls are TRBV5-1 and TRBJ1-3, with TRBD1 as a possible D gene (6 bases). Germline CDR1 SGHRS, CDR2 YFSETQ. Trimming removed 3 bases at V and 0 bases at J, with 10 bases between. The CDR3 is 15 amino acids. The CDR3 region is CASSSQGSSGNTIYF. The CDR3, as DNA: TGCGCCAGCAGCTCACAGGGATCCTCTGGAAACACCATATATTTT.